The 2 T cell receptor beta chains reported below all come from one sample, sequenced in a study of identical twins. TCRdb reprocessed the 5' RACE reads via MiXCR and lists one record per CDR3 protein. This table holds some 900,000 distinct CDR3 sequences, roughly an eighth found once. This same sample was also taken into another study, of yellow fever vaccine responses in identical twins.

The sequencing input was PBMCs. These receptors came from a young woman in good health.

This clonotype has a handful of counts. This chain connects TRBV6-1 to TRBJ1-5, with D perhaps matching TRBD1 (6 bases). Germline CDR1 and CDR2: MNHNS and SASEGT. Deletions cut 2 bases from V and 5 bases from J, with 13 bases between. The CDR3 is 15 residues long. The CDR3 DNA is TGTGCCAGCAGTGAATTCCGGCAGGGGTATCAGCCCCAGCATTTT. Translating gives CASSEFRQGYQPQHF.

This clonotype was observed at least ten times. This chain uses TRBV12-3 or TRBV12-4 with TRBJ2-1; possibly TRBD1 for D (6 bases). The CDR3 runs 16 residues. V was clipped by 1 base and J by 7 bases, with 17 bases between them. CDR3 sequence (DNA): TGTGCCAGCAGTTTAGGGGACACCCGGTGGGGGAATGAGCAGTTCTTC. Amino acid sequence: CASSLGDTRWGNEQFF.